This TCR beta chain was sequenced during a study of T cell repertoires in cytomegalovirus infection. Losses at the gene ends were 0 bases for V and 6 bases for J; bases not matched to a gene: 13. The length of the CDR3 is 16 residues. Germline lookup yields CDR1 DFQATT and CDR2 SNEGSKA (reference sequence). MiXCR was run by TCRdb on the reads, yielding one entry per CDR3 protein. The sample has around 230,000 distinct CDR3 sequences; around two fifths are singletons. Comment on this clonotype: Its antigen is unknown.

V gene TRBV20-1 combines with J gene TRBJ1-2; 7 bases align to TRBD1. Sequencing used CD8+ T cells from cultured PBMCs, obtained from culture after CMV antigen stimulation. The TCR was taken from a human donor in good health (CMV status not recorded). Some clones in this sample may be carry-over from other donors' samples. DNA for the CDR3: TGCAGTGCTAGAGATTTCGGTCTCAGGGGGATCGATGGCTACACCTTC. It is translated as CSARDFGLRGIDGYTF.